The sequence of this T cell receptor beta chain was determined in a study of beta chain features in type 1 diabetes. Notes on the study in general: HLA influence on TCRB rearrangement stayed unresolved here. People with Type 1 diabetes carried modestly yet significantly shorter TCRB CDR3s in all four CD4+ subsets. Sequencing used cDNA, and cells with high TCR expression could therefore be over-represented.

Investigators reverse transcribed all isolated RNA, so they sequenced expressed TCRB transcripts. The average output of naive, central memory and regulatory T cell samples was millions of reads. Only in-frame clones appear in the TCRdb table, and some are missing; sequencing was by immunoSEQ multiplex PCR. The sample has around 430,000 clones, approximately 30% seen once. Germline CDR1 and CDR2: SGDLS and YYNGEE. This CDR3 comprises 15 residues. J was trimmed by 2 bases and V by 0 bases; bases with no gene match: 4. This clone was counted a few times. Its antigen is as yet unknown. This sample also contains other DNA sequences that code for the same CDR3.

The V and J genes are TRBV9 and TRBJ2-5, with 7 nucleotides matching TRBD1. The receptor's source is a man younger than 35 in good health. The sample comprised naive CD4+ T cells from blood. The CDR3 reads CASSVAPTGQETQYF. In DNA form, the CDR3 reads TGTGCCAGCAGCGTAGCTCCGACAGGGCAAGAGACCCAGTACTTC.